The 19 T cell receptor beta chains below come from one sample, sequenced in a study of blood T cell repertoires in COVID-19. Method: immunoSEQ multiplex PCR; TCRdb's copy keeps in-frame clones and lacks some. The sample carries roughly 59,000 clones, roughly 80% recorded once. The sequencing sample was made of peripheral blood. The origin of the receptors is a human donor in a cohort sampled during active COVID-19.

The chain carries TRBV27 and TRBJ2-7; 7 nucleotides align to TRBD2. The CDR3 is 18 residues long. Trimming removed 2 bases from V and 0 bases from J; junction bases left unmatched: 13. In germline, CDR1 is MNHEY, CDR2 SMNVEV (reference sequence). The CDR3 nucleotides read TGTGCCAGCAGTTTAAAGGCGGGCCAGCGGGGTTTCTCCTACGAGCAGTACTTC. Translation gives CASSLKAGQRGFSYEQYF.

This clone was seen a single time. The chain links TRBV19 to TRBJ2-1; D remains unclear. The germline gives CDR1 LNHDA, CDR2 SQIVND (reference sequence). Trimming stripped 0 bases from V and 4 bases from J, with 10 bases between. The CDR3 loop spans 15 amino acids. The CDR3 DNA reads as TGTGCCAGTAGTATAGATCTCGGAGAGTACAATGAGCAGTTCTTC. Its protein product is CASSIDLGEYNEQFF.

The rearrangement uses TRBV5-1 and TRBJ1-1; 11 nucleotides agree with TRBD1. This CDR3 has 13 amino acids. Trimming removed 5 bases from V and 7 bases from J; junction bases left unmatched: 4. Per the germline V gene, CDR1 is SGHRS and CDR2 is YFSETQ. CDR3 bases: TGCGCCAGCAGGCGGACAGGGGGCCTTGAAGCTTTCTTT. This codes for CASRRTGGLEAFF.

The chain carries TRBV18 and TRBJ2-7; 7 nucleotides line up with TRBD2. The CDR3 contains 15 residues. Per germline, CDR1 KGHSH and CDR2 LQKENI. Trimming at V came to 2 bases and at J to 3 bases, leaving 7 bases not matched to a gene. This chain's CDR3 is CASSPGGDPLYEQYF. CDR3 bases: TGTGCCAGCTCACCAGGGGGGGATCCCCTCTACGAGCAGTACTTC.

V and J are TRBV4-1 and TRBJ2-7; a possible D gene is TRBD1 (5 bases). This CDR3 has 13 amino acids. Germline V gene data show CDR1 as MGHRA and CDR2 as YSYEKL. V was clipped by 0 bases and J by 5 bases, with 8 bases between them. The CDR3 DNA sequence: TGCGCCAGCAGCCAAGATAAGGGGCACGAGCAGTACTTC. It specifies CASSQDKGHEQYF.

The chain joins TRBV4-3 to TRBJ1-1; no clear D gene. This CDR3 has 13 residues. V was clipped by 1 base and J by 1 base, with 4 bases between them. From germline, CDR1 is LGHNA and CDR2 YSLEER. In DNA form, the CDR3 reads TGCGCCAGCAGCCAAGTATGGAACACTGAAGCTTTCTTT. Residues: CASSQVWNTEAFF.

The chain links TRBV24-1 to TRBJ2-6; D not certain. Trimming removed 7 bases at V and 1 base at J, with 4 bases between. CDR3 length: 13 amino acids. The germline V gene encodes CDR1 KGHDR and CDR2 SFDVKD. CDR3: CATSLSGANVLTF. The DNA for the CDR3 is TGTGCCACCAGCTTGTCTGGGGCCAACGTCCTGACTTTC.

Only a few counts were recorded for this clone. This chain links TRBV6-6 with TRBJ2-3, with 14 bases matching TRBD2. CDR1 is MNHNY, CDR2 SVGAGI, per germline (reference sequence). The CDR3 covers 15 residues. V trimming: 6 bases; J trimming: 4 bases; junction bases outside the gene matches: 3. The CDR3 nucleotides are TGTGCCAGCAGGCCGGGACTAGCGGGAGCAGATACGCAGTATTTT. Translated: CASRPGLAGADTQYF.

This sequence joins TRBV2 and TRBJ1-2; the D is unclear. CDR3 length: 12 residues. Germline V CDR1 and CDR2: SNHLY, FYNNEI. Trimming pared 6 bases from V and 8 bases from J, leaving 13 bases between. Here the CDR3 reads CASRTQPGGYTF. The CDR3, as DNA: TGTGCCAGCAGGACCCAACCCGGGGGCTACACCTTC.

The J gene is TRBJ2-4, the V gene TRBV5-1, with 8 nucleotides matching TRBD1. The CDR3 covers 16 residues. With 0 bases clipped from V and 3 bases from J, the junction kept 5 bases outside the gene matches. Germline V gene lookup returns CDR1 SGHRS and CDR2 YFSETQ. The DNA of the CDR3 is TGCGCCAGCAGCTTGGCCGCAGGGGGCAGCAAAAACATTCAGTACTTC. Translating it yields CASSLAAGGSKNIQYF. Based on the CDR3 plus reference TRBV5-1 and TRBJ2-4, the full variable domain is KAGVTQTPRYLIKTRGQQVTLSCSPISGHRSVSWYQQTPGQGLQFLFEYFSETQRNKGNFPGRFSGRQFSNSRSEMNVSTLELGDSALYLCASSLAAGGSKNIQYFGAGTRLSVL.

J is TRBJ2-5 and V is TRBV12-3 or TRBV12-4, with unresolved D. Trimming removed 3 bases from V and 2 bases from J, with 7 bases in between. This CDR3 contains 13 residues. CDR3 coding DNA: TGTGCCAGCAGTTTTGGTAGTCAAGAGACCCAGTACTTC. It translates to CASSFGSQETQYF.

The chain recombines TRBV7-2 with TRBJ1-3; 7 bases agree with TRBD1. The CDR3 extends over 16 amino acids. After removal of 4 bases from V and 0 bases from J, the junction contained 6 bases not matched to a gene. CDR1 and CDR2 from the germline V gene are SGHTA and FQGNSA. Here the CDR3 DNA reads TGTGCCAGCAGCTCCTACCGGGACAGCTCTGGAAACACCATATATTTT. Amino acids: CASSSYRDSSGNTIYF.

This clone was recorded only once. The chain has TRBV7-2 and TRBJ2-5, with 8 bases aligning to TRBD1. Germline CDR1 reads SGHTA; CDR2 reads FQGNSA. The CDR3 is 14 residues long. V lost 5 bases and J lost 5; bases outside the gene matches: 7. The CDR3 is CASSRTGSWETQYF. The CDR3 bases are TGTGCCAGCAGCCGGACAGGGTCGTGGGAGACCCAGTACTTC.

The rearrangement links TRBV6-2 or TRBV6-3 to TRBJ2-3, with a weak D call TRBD2 (6 bases). V was pared by 8 bases and J by 5 bases, with 17 bases between. The CDR3 runs 14 residues. The germline V gene encodes CDR1 MNHEY and CDR2 SVGEGT. This chain's CDR3 is CASRPPGSEDTQYF. Written as DNA, the CDR3 is TGTGCCAGCCGCCCGCCCGGGAGCGAAGATACGCAGTATTTT.

The chain has TRBV18 and TRBJ1-1, with D uncertain. In germline, CDR1 is KGHSH, CDR2 LQKENI. The V end lost 5 bases, the J end lost 1 base, and 11 bases lay between the germline ends. The CDR3 sequence is 14 residues long. For the CDR3, the DNA is TGTGCCAGCTCAGCTATCTCACGGAACACTGAAGCTTTCTTT. Its protein is CASSAISRNTEAFF.

Comments on this clone: A junction boundary mismatches the germline segment, possibly from a read error. The chain employs TRBV7-6 and TRBJ2-7; 10 positions agree with TRBD2. The CDR3 has 15 residues. Germline CDR1 SGHVS, CDR2 FNYEAQ. The CDR3 protein is CASSSSSGRSSEQYF. DNA for the CDR3: TGTGCCAGCAGCTCCTCTAGCGGGAGATCCTCCGAGCAGTACTTC. Full variable domain (remainder filled in from reference TRBV7-6 and TRBJ2-7): GAGVSQSPRYKVTKRGQDVALRCDPISGHVSLYWYRQALGQGPEFLTYFNYEAQQDKSGLPNDRFSAERPEGSISTLTIQRTEQRDSAMYRCASSSSSGRSSEQYFGPGTRLTVT.

The chain joins TRBV19 to TRBJ2-7; 8 bases map to TRBD1. Per germline, CDR1 LNHDA and CDR2 SQIVND (reference sequence). The V segment lost 0 bases and the J segment 2 bases; nucleotides outside the gene matches: 3. The CDR3 consists of 15 residues. The CDR3 coding sequence is TGTGCCAGTAGTATAGAGACAGGGGCAACCTACGAGCAGTACTTC. Translation: CASSIETGATYEQYF.

The rearrangement uses TRBV18 and TRBJ1-4; a weak D match, TRBD1 (5 bases). Trimming pared 4 bases from V and 8 bases from J, leaving 11 bases between. Germline V gene sequence: CDR1 KGHSH, CDR2 LQKENI. The CDR3 is 13 residues long. This CDR3 is CASSLGGREKLFF. In DNA form, the CDR3 reads TGTGCCAGCTCACTCGGGGGTAGAGAAAAACTGTTTTTT.

Remarks on this clone: Compared with germline, one end of the junction differs, possibly owing to a read error. The genes are TRBV7-2 and TRBJ2-5; 10 bases line up with TRBD2. The CDR3 covers 12 residues. From germline, CDR1 is SGHTA and CDR2 FQGNSA. The CDR3 is CASSLRTSGPNF. Here the CDR3 DNA reads TGTGCCAGCAGCTTACGGACTAGCGGTCCGAACTTC.